The clone carrying this TCR beta chain has just a few counts. The sample belongs to a study of blood T cells in healthy people across ages. The authors ran a second PCR of 7 to 11 cycles using a sample-barcoded 5' primer and a J-beta primer mix. Using its own MiXCR run on the 5' RACE reads, TCRdb lists one record per CDR3 protein. This table has over a million distinct CDR3 sequences, roughly a quarter appearing once. Germline loops: CDR1 MNHEY, CDR2 SVGAGI. Trimming at V came to 5 bases and at J to 8 bases, leaving 9 bases not matched to a gene. The CDR3 loop spans 14 amino acids. A further study also used this sample, focusing on T cells of mothers and their children.

The J gene is TRBJ1-2, the V gene TRBV6-5; TRBD1 matches at 9 bases. This receptor was identified in a girl aged 2 to 10 in good health. Input material: blood. The CDR3 coding sequence is TGTGCCAGCAGTACCCCTGACAGGGGGGAGGGCTACACCTTC. Protein product: CASSTPDRGEGYTF.